This T cell receptor beta chain was profiled in a study of blood T cell repertoires in COVID-19. The overall study: Sites in the United States, Italy and Spain provided acute and convalescent COVID-19 samples. PBMCs, B-cell-depleted T cells, or T cells were the source of the cDNA or gDNA that made up the material.

The study assigned cohorts using participant-reported clinical history. Between the trimmed V and J ends, which lost 3 bases and 4 bases, there was a span of 3 bases. This CDR3 is built from 11 residues. The V gene's germline CDR1 is SEHNR and CDR2 FQNEAQ (reference sequence). The protocol was immunoSEQ multiplex PCR, while the TCRdb copy is restricted to in-frame clones and leaves out a portion. The table records approximately 300,000 clones, 90% of them present only once. Material: PBMCs or T cells enriched from blood (not recorded which). The origin of this receptor is a woman aged 25 to 39 who had been exposed to COVID-19. The chain is built from TRBV7-9 and TRBJ1-1; no reliable D call. The CDR3 coding sequence is TGTGCCAGCAGCTTGCGCACTGAAGCTTTCTTT. This sequence encodes CASSLRTEAFF.